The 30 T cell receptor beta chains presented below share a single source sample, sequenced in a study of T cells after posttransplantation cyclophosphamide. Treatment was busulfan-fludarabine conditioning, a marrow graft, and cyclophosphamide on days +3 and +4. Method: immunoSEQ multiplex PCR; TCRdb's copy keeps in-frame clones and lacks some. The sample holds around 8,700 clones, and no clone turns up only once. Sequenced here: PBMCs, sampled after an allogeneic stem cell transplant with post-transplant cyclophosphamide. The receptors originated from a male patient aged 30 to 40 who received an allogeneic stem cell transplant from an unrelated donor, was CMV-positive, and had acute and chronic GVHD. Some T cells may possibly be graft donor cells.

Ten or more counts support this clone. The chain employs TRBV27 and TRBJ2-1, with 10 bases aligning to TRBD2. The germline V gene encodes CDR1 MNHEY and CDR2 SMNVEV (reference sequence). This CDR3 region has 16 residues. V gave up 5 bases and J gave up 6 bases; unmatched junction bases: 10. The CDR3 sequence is CASSALPGLASNEQFF. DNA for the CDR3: TGTGCCAGCAGTGCCCTTCCGGGACTAGCGTCCAATGAGCAGTTCTTC.

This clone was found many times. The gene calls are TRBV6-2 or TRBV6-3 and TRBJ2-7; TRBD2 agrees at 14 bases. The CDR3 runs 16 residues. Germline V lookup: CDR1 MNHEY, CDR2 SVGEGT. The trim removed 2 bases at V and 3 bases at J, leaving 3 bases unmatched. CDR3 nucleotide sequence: TGTGCCAGCAGTTACGGGACTAGCGGGGGACTCTACGAGCAGTACTTC. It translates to CASSYGTSGGLYEQYF.

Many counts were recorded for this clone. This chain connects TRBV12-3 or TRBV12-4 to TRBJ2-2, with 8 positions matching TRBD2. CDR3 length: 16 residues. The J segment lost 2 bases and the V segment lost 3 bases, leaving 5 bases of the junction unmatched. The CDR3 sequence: CASSFLVAGNTGELFF. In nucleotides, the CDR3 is TGTGCCAGCAGTTTTTTGGTAGCGGGAAACACCGGGGAGCTGTTTTTT.

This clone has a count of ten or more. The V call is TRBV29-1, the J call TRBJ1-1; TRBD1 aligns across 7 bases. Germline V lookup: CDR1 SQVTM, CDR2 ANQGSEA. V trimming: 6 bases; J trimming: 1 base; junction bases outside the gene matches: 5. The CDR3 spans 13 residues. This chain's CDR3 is CSVGTAWNTEAFF. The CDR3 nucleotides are TGCAGCGTAGGGACAGCCTGGAACACTGAAGCTTTCTTT. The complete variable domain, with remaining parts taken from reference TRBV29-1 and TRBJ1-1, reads SAVISQKPSRDICQRGTSLTIQCQVDSQVTMMFWYRQQPGQSLTLIATANQGSEATYESGFVIDKFPISRPNLTFSTLTVSNMSPEDSSIYLCSVGTAWNTEAFFGQGTRLTVV.

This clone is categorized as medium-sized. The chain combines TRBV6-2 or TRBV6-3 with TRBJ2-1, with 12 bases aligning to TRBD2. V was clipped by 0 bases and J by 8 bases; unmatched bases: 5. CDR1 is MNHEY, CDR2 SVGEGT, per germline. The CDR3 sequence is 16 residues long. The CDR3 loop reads CASSYSSLAGGYEQFF. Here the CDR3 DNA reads TGTGCCAGCAGTTACTCATCACTAGCGGGGGGATATGAGCAGTTCTTC.

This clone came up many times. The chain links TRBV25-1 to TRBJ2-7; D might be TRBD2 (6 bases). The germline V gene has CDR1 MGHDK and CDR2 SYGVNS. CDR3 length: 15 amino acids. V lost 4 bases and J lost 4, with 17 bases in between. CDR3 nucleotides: TGTGCCAGCAGTGTCGCCGGGACTCGGACATACGAGCAGTACTTC. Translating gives CASSVAGTRTYEQYF.

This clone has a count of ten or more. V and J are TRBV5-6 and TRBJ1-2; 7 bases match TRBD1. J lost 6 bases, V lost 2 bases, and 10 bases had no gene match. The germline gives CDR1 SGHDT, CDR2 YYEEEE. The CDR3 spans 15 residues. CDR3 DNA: TGTGCCAGCAGCTTCCCTACAGGGGCGTTGAATGGCTACACCTTC. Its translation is CASSFPTGALNGYTF.

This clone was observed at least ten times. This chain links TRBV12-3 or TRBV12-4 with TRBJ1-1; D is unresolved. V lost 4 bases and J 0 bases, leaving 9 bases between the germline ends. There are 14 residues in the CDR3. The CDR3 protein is CASSSEVLNTEAFF. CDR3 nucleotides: TGTGCCAGCAGTTCCGAGGTGCTGAACACTGAAGCTTTCTTT.

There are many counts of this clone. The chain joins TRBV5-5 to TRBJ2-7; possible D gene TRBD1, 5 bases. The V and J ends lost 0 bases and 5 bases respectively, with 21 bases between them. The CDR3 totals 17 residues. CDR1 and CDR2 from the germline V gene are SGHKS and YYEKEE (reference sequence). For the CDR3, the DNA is TGTGCCAGCAGCTTGGAACAGGCGAGATGGGAAGCCCACGAGCAGTACTTC. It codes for CASSLEQARWEAHEQYF. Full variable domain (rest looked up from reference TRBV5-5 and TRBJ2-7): DAGVTQSPTHLIKTRGQQVTLRCSPISGHKSVSWYQQVLGQGPQFIFQYYEKEERGRGNFPDRFSARQFPNYSSELNVNALLLGDSALYLCASSLEQARWEAHEQYFGPGTRLTVT.

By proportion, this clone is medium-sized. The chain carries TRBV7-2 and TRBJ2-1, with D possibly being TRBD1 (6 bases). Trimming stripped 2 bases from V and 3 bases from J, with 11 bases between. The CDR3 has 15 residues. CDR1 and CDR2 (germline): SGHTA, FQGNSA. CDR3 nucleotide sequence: TGTGCCAGCAGCTTATCCCGGACAGTCTACAATGAGCAGTTCTTC. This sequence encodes CASSLSRTVYNEQFF.

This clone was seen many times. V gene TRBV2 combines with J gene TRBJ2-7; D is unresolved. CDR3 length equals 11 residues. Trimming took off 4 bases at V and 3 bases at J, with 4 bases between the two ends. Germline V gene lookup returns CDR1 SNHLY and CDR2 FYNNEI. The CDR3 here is CASSVFYEQYF. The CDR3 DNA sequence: TGTGCCAGCAGTGTCTTCTACGAGCAGTACTTC.

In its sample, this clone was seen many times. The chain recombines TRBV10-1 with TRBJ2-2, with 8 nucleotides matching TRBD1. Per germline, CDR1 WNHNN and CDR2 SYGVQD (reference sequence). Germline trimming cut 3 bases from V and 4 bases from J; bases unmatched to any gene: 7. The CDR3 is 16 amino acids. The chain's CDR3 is CASSDPGQGGTGELFF. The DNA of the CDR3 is TGCGCCAGCAGTGACCCCGGACAGGGAGGCACCGGGGAGCTGTTTTTT.

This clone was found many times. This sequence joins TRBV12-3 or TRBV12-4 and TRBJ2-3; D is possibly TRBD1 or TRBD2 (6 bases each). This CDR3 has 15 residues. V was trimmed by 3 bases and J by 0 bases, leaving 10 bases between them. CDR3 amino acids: CASSFGGTSTDTQYF. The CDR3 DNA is TGTGCCAGCAGTTTTGGAGGGACAAGCACAGATACGCAGTATTTT.

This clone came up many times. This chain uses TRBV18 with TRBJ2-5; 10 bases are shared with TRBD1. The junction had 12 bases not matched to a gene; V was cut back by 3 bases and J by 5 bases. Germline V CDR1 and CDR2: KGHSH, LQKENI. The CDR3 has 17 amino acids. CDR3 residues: CASSPRTGGGIKETQYF. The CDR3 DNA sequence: TGTGCCAGCTCACCCCGGACAGGGGGTGGGATTAAGGAGACCCAGTACTTC.

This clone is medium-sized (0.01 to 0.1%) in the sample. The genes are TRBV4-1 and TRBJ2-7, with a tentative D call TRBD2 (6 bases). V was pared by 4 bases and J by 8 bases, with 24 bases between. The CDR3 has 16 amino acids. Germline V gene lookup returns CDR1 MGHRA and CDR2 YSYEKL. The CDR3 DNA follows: TGCGCCAGCAGCCTCGCGGGCCCCTTCTCTGGGGGGAAGCAGTACTTC. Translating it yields CASSLAGPFSGGKQYF.

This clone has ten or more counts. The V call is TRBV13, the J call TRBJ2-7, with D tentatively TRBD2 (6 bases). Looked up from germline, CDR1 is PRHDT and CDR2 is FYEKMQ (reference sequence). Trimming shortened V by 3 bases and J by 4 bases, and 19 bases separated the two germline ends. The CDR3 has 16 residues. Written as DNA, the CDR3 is TGTGCCAGCAGCTTCGGATTCCGGGACTTTGGGTACGAGCAGTACTTC. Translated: CASSFGFRDFGYEQYF.

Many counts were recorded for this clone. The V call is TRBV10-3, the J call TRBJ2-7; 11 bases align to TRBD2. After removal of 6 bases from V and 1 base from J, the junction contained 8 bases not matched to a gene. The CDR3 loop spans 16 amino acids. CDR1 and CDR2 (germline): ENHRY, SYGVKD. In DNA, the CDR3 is TGTGCCATCAGGGGATATCTAGCGGGGGGATCCTACGAGCAGTACTTC. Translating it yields CAIRGYLAGGSYEQYF.

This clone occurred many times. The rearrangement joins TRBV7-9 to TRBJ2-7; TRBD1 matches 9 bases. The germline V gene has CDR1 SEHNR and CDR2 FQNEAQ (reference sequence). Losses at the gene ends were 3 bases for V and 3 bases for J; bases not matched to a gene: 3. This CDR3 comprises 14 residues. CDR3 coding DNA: TGTGCCAGCAGCTTCCCGGGACAGGGCTACGAGCAGTACTTC. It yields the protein CASSFPGQGYEQYF.

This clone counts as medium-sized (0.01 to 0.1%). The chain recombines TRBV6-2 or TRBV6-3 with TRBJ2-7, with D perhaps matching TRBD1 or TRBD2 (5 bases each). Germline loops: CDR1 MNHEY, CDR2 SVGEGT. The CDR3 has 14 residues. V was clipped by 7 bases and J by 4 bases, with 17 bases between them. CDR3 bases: TGTGCCAGCACCGAGGGGCTGTTGAATTACGAGCAGTACTTC. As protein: CASTEGLLNYEQYF.

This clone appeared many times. For the CDR3, the DNA is TGTGCCAGCAGCGCCCGCCCAGGCGGAAACACCATATATTTT. Translation: CASSARPGGNTIYF. The rearrangement links TRBV7-8 to TRBJ1-3, with D unclear. Germline CDR1 is SGHVS and CDR2 is FQNEAQ. V dropped 5 bases and J dropped 4 bases, with 12 bases sitting between them. CDR3 length: 14 amino acids.

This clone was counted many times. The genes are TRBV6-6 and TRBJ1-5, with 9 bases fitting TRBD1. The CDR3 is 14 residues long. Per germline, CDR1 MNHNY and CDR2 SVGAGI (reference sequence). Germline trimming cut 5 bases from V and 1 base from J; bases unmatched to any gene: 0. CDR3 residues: CASSDRGSNQPQHF. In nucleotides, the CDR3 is TGTGCCAGCAGTGACAGGGGGAGCAATCAGCCCCAGCATTTT.

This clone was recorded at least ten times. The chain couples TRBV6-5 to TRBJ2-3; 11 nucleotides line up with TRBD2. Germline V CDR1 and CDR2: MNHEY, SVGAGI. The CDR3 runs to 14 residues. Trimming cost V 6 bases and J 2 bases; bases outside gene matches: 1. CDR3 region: CASRGLAATDTQYF. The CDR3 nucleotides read TGTGCCAGCAGGGGACTAGCGGCCACAGATACGCAGTATTTT.

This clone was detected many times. CDR3 loop: CASSPDSYEQYF. Here the CDR3 DNA reads TGTGCCAGCAGCCCGGACAGCTACGAGCAGTACTTC. The gene calls are TRBV12-3 or TRBV12-4 and TRBJ2-7, with D perhaps TRBD1 (6 bases). The CDR3 spans 12 residues. Trimming took 6 bases from V and 3 from J, leaving 9 bases between them.

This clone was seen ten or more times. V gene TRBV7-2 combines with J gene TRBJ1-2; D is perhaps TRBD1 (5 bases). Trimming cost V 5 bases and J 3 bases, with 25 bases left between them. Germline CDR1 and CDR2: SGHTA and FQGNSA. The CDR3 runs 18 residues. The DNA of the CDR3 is TGTGCCAGCAGCCCCCGGCGGAGGGGCAGGGAAGATGACTATGGCTACACCTTC. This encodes CASSPRRRGREDDYGYTF.

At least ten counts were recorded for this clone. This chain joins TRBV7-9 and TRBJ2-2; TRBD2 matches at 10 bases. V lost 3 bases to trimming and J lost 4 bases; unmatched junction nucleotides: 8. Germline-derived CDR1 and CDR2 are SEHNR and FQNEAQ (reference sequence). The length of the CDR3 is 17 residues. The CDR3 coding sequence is TGTGCCAGCAGCTTGGGCCTAGCGGGAGAGGGCACCGGGGAGCTGTTTTTT. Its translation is CASSLGLAGEGTGELFF.

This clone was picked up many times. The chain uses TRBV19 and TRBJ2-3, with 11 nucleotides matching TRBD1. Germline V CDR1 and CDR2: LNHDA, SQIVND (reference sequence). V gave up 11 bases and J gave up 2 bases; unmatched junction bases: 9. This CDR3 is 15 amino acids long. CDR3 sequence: CAASGTGGPTDTQYF. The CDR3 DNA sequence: TGTGCCGCCTCCGGGACAGGGGGTCCCACAGATACGCAGTATTTT.

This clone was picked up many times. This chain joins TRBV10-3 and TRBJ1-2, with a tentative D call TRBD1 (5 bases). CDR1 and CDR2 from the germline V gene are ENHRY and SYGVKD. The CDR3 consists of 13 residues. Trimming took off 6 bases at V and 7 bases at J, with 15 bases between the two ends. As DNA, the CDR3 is TGTGCCATCAGCCCAGGGAGGGAGGGTGGCTACACCTTC. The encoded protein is CAISPGREGGYTF.

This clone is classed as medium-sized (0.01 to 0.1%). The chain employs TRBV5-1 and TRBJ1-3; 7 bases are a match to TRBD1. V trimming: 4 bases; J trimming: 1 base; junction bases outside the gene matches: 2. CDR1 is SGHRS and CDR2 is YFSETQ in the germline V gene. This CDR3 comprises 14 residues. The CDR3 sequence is CASSTGDSGNTIYF. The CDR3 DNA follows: TGCGCCAGCAGCACAGGGGATTCTGGAAACACCATATATTTT.

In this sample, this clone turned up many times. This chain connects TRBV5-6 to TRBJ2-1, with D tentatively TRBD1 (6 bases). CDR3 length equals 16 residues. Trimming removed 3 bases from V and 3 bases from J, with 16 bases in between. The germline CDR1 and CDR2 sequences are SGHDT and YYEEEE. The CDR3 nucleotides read TGTGCCAGCAGCTCAGGGCCAAGGGGGAACTACAATGAGCAGTTCTTC. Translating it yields CASSSGPRGNYNEQFF.

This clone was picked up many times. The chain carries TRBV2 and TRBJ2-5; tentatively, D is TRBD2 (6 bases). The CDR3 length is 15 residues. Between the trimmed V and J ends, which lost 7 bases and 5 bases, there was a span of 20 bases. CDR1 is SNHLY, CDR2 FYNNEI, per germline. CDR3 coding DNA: TGTGCCAGCAATGAGGGACCCGGCGGGGTGGAGACCCAGTACTTC. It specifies CASNEGPGGVETQYF.